The following is a T cell receptor beta chain sequence with its context. The sample holds a few counts of this clonotype. This receptor's antigen is unknown. One base away there is no much larger clone; base qualities are not given. The sample is drawn from a study of regulatory T cells in long-lasting Graves disease (dated by TCRdb to about 2021). Some background on the complete study: Persistent Graves' disease was defined as persistently positive TSH receptor autoantibodies together with antithyroid drug treatment for over 5 years. Patients with persistent Graves' disease were compared with patients with newly diagnosed Graves' disease using TCR sequencing and RNA sequencing of peripheral blood. In the clinical cohort, patients with persistent Graves' disease had used antithyroid drugs for an average of approximately eleven years. The study was registered as a clinical trial and conducted in China. A total of about 33 samples were covered by TCR sequencing, comprising about 13 persistent and approximately 20 newly diagnosed Graves' disease patients. Broad study findings and their caveats: Preferential use of TRBV28, TRBJ1-2 and TRBJ2-5 was observed in persistent disease, whereas TRBV20-1 and TRBJ2-1 were favored in newly diagnosed disease. Because the primary lesion, thyroid tissue, could not be accessed, the study looked at peripheral blood alone. The authors acknowledged the small sample size as a limitation that may reduce accuracy. Only the TCR beta chain was sequenced and analyzed. Persistent patients shared more public clonotypes among themselves (roughly 2,700) than newly diagnosed patients did (more than 950). Persistent Graves' disease patients showed lower TCR Shannon entropy and fewer highly expanded clones than newly diagnosed patients, suggesting clonal expansion.

The sample's time point label is to be understood as: persistent/refractory GD, antithyroid drugs over 5 years with positive TRAb. For both TCR sequencing and RNA sequencing, RNA was extracted from PBMCs using TRIzol. Graves' disease was diagnosed according to American Thyroid Association guidelines. Recruitment of patients was carried out at an endocrinology department in Xi'an, China. From each patient, nine milliliters of peripheral blood was collected into an EDTA anticoagulant tube. Ficoll Paque Plus density gradient separation was used to isolate PBMCs, and no additional T cell sorting was done. An Agilent 2100 Bioanalyzer and agarose gel were used to check RNA quality, while a NanoDrop 2000 measured RNA concentration. Library method: multiplex PCR. The run used an Illumina HiSeq 4000. TCR beta libraries were built with iRepertoire HTBI primers and Arm-PCR amplification of CDR3 regions. Before sequencing, the PCR products underwent gel purification. The authors' analysis ran thus. A total of fewer than 65 TRBV and 14 TRBJ segments were identified across samples and were used for gene usage analysis of CDR3 amino acid clonotypes. COPE and FqMerger were used to merge the filtered high-quality paired reads into contigs. BLAST was used to align contigs to the IMGT TRBV, TRBD and TRBJ reference genes, and CDR3 was defined following IMGT. Clonotypes above 0.1% frequency were classified as highly expanded clones. Shannon entropy was used to measure repertoire diversity, and the Gini coefficient was used to measure V-J evenness. A clonotype found in more than one individual was treated as public. In TCRdb, the public reads were trimmed at Q25 with fastp and aligned with MiXCR, with productive beta chains retained. Records with the same CDR3 protein are collapsed into one entry carrying the most frequent genes and DNA. These V and J calls are TCRdb output, not the study's own analysis. The sample table contains roughly 450,000 distinct CDR3 sequences; only one count was recorded for roughly a quarter of them. The top ten constitute around 26% of the sample.

CDR1 is given as DFQATT and CDR2 as SNEGSKA, both from the germline V gene (reference sequence). Compared with germline, V lacks 3 bases and J lacks 3 bases; bases without a gene match: 4. Inclusive of the bounding cysteine and phenylalanine, the CDR3 is 13 residues long. The retained sequence is limited to the CDR3, 39 bases, with the frame set at the first base. This sample comprised peripheral blood mononuclear cells (PBMCs), obtained when the disease was refractory, from a patient treated with antithyroid drugs. This clonotype was obtained from a female donor with Graves disease. The chain is assembled from TRBV20-1 and TRBJ2-7; 8 bases in the middle match TRBD2. This receptor carries the CDR3 CSASGAGDYEQYF. The nucleotide sequence is TGCAGTGCTAGCGGAGCGGGGGACTACGAGCAGTACTTC.